The 30 T cell receptor beta chains listed next were all sequenced from one sample in a study of CD8 T cells in Susac syndrome. An amount of RNA that ranged from roughly 0.5 to 1 ug was reverse transcribed with random hexamers. One entry per CDR3 protein results from TCRdb running MiXCR on the immunoSEQ multiplex PCR reads. The sample lists 330,000 or so distinct CDR3 sequences, approximately 90% occurring once. Material: CD8+ T cells from PBMCs. These receptors originate from a human donor with multiple sclerosis.

This chain joins TRBV19 and TRBJ1-2, with D possibly matching TRBD1 (6 bases). From germline, CDR1 is LNHDA and CDR2 SQIVND (reference sequence). This CDR3 comprises 14 residues. V gave up 2 bases and J gave up 8 bases, with 15 bases separating them. CDR3 in DNA: TGTGCCAGTAGTATACAGGGACAAATCAACGGCTACACCTTC. It translates to CASSIQGQINGYTF.

This clonotype showed up just a few times. The rearrangement uses TRBV9 and TRBJ2-7; a weak D match, TRBD2 (5 bases). Per the germline V gene, CDR1 is SGDLS and CDR2 is YYNGEE. Trimming pared 2 bases from V and 3 bases from J, leaving 6 bases between. This CDR3 has 12 residues. The CDR3 spells CASSVGSYEQYF. The CDR3 nucleotides read TGTGCCAGCAGCGTTGGGAGCTACGAGCAGTACTTC. The complete variable domain, with remaining parts taken from reference TRBV9 and TRBJ2-7, reads DSGVTQTPKHLITATGQRVTLRCSPRSGDLSVYWYQQSLDQGLQFLIQYYNGEERAKGNILERFSAQQFPDLHSELNLSSLELGDSALYFCASSVGSYEQYFGPGTRLTVT.

The count of this clonotype is one. J is TRBJ2-2 and V is TRBV4-2; 9 bases are shared with TRBD1. Germline-derived CDR1 and CDR2 are LGHNA and YNFKEQ. This CDR3 spans 12 amino acids. Losses at the gene ends were 5 bases for V and 11 bases for J; bases not matched to a gene: 3. CDR3 nucleotide sequence: TGTGCCAGCAGCGGACAGGGGTCCGAGCTGTTTTTT. This gives the protein CASSGQGSELFF.

This CDR3 is CASSQGLGGSDEQFF. The CDR3 bases are TGCGCCAGCAGCCAGGGACTAGGGGGTTCGGATGAGCAGTTCTTC. This chain links TRBV4-3 with TRBJ2-1; 8 positions match TRBD2. CDR3 size: 15 residues. The V segment lost 3 bases and the J segment 8 bases; nucleotides outside the gene matches: 9. Germline CDR1 and CDR2: LGHNA and YSLEER.

CDR3 DNA sequence: TGTGCCATCAGTGAGCCGGCAGGGGCCTATGGCTACACCTTC. Translating it yields CAISEPAGAYGYTF. This chain joins TRBV10-3 and TRBJ1-2, with D tentatively TRBD1 (6 bases). Per the germline V gene, CDR1 is ENHRY and CDR2 is SYGVKD. CDR3 length equals 14 residues. Trimming pared 2 bases from V and 4 bases from J, leaving 11 bases between.

The V and J genes are TRBV12-3 or TRBV12-4 and TRBJ2-6; D is unresolved. Deletions cut 7 bases from V and 0 bases from J, with 19 bases between. The CDR3 has 18 residues. CDR3 in amino acids: CASMTVIVGFSGANVLTF. The CDR3, as DNA: TGTGCCAGCATGACTGTAATCGTCGGGTTCTCTGGGGCCAACGTCCTGACTTTC.

This rearrangement joins TRBV6-1 to TRBJ2-1, with 9 bases matching TRBD1. The CDR3 length is 15 residues. Germline-derived CDR1 and CDR2 are MNHNS and SASEGT. Trimming at V came to 1 base and at J to 4 bases, leaving 2 bases not matched to a gene. CDR3 protein: CASSEDRGPYNEQFF. The CDR3 nucleotides read TGTGCCAGCAGTGAAGACAGGGGGCCGTACAATGAGCAGTTCTTC.

J is TRBJ1-1 and V is TRBV10-3; tentative D call: TRBD1 (5 bases). With 2 bases removed from V and 5 bases from J, the gap between germline ends came to 24 bases. From germline, CDR1 is ENHRY and CDR2 SYGVKD. This CDR3 comprises 18 residues. The CDR3 protein is CAISERGDETVPWTEAFF. For the CDR3, the DNA is TGTGCCATCAGTGAGCGAGGCGATGAGACAGTCCCTTGGACTGAAGCTTTCTTT.

The chain recombines TRBV6-1 with TRBJ1-4; no clear D. CDR1 and CDR2 from the germline V gene are MNHNS and SASEGT. V was pared by 0 bases and J by 10 bases, with 9 bases between. The CDR3 is 13 amino acids. The CDR3 protein is CASSEAEVGKLFF. The CDR3 DNA reads as TGTGCCAGCAGTGAAGCGGAGGTGGGAAAACTGTTTTTT.

This clonotype has more than one count but fewer than ten. The CDR3 coding sequence is TGTGCCAGCAGTGACACAAGTTCCTACGAGCAGTACTTC. Its translation: CASSDTSSYEQYF. The chain has TRBV2 and TRBJ2-7, with D unresolved. Per the germline V gene, CDR1 is SNHLY and CDR2 is FYNNEI. The CDR3 extends over 13 amino acids. With 3 bases removed from V and 1 base from J, the gap between germline ends came to 7 bases. Combining the CDR3 with reference TRBV2 and TRBJ2-7 gives the whole variable domain EPEVTQTPSHQVTQMGQEVILRCVPISNHLYFYWYRQILGQKVEFLVSFYNNEISEKSEIFDDQFSVERPDGSNFTLKIRSTKLEDSAMYFCASSDTSSYEQYFGPGTRLTVT.

This clonotype appeared a single time. This chain uses TRBV2 with TRBJ2-7; 7 nucleotides agree with TRBD1. CDR1 and CDR2 (germline): SNHLY, FYNNEI. The CDR3 extends over 13 amino acids. Unmatched junction bases numbered 6, after V lost 6 bases and J lost 4 bases. Here the CDR3 DNA reads TGTGCCAGCAGGGACAGGATGGTGTACGAGCAGTACTTC. Its protein product is CASRDRMVYEQYF.

The chain is built from TRBV5-1 and TRBJ2-5; 7 bases map to TRBD1. The trim removed 3 bases at V and 3 bases at J, leaving 17 bases unmatched. CDR3 size: 18 residues. Germline V gives CDR1 SGHRS, CDR2 YFSETQ. The CDR3 nucleotides are TGCGCCAGCAGCTCGCGGTCAGGGGGTTTACTATCCGAAGAGACCCAGTACTTC. Protein sequence: CASSSRSGGLLSEETQYF.

This chain connects TRBV4-3 to TRBJ1-5; D is perhaps TRBD1 (5 bases). Trimming removed 0 bases from V and 6 bases from J, with 15 bases in between. Per the germline V gene, CDR1 is LGHNA and CDR2 is YSLEER. CDR3 length: 16 amino acids. The CDR3 loop reads CASSQDPGRRGQPQHF. As DNA, the CDR3 is TGCGCCAGCAGCCAAGATCCAGGACGAAGGGGTCAGCCCCAGCATTTT.

This clonotype was counted once. The rearrangement links TRBV25-1 to TRBJ1-4; TRBD1 might be the D (5 bases). The CDR3 is 16 amino acids. V was trimmed by 1 base and J by 10 bases, leaving 19 bases between them. Germline CDR1 and CDR2: MGHDK and SYGVNS. Written as DNA, the CDR3 is TGTGCCAGCAGTGAATGGGGAGGGGTGAATGAGGGAAAACTGTTTTTT. The encoded protein is CASSEWGGVNEGKLFF.

This rearrangement joins TRBV6-2 or TRBV6-3 to TRBJ2-7, with TRBD1 matching 8 bases. This CDR3 is 16 amino acids long. Trimming cost V 4 bases and J 4 bases; bases outside gene matches: 12. Germline values: CDR1 MNHEY, CDR2 SVGEGT. CDR3 sequence reads: CASSSTLDRDSYEQYF. The CDR3, as DNA: TGTGCCAGCAGTTCGACTTTGGACAGGGACTCATACGAGCAGTACTTC.

The V call is TRBV30, the J call TRBJ2-7; 7 positions agree with TRBD1. This CDR3 has 13 residues. The germline V gene encodes CDR1 GTSNPN and CDR2 SVGIG (reference sequence). The V gene end was trimmed by 3 bases and the J gene end by 2 bases; junction bases not matched to a gene: 4. The CDR3, as DNA: TGTGCCTGGAGGGGGACAGTCACCTACGAGCAGTACTTC. Amino acid sequence: CAWRGTVTYEQYF.

J is TRBJ1-1 and V is TRBV6-5; no clear D. Germline values: CDR1 MNHEY, CDR2 SVGAGI. The V end lost 5 bases, the J end lost 2 bases, and 12 bases lay between the germline ends. This CDR3 is 14 amino acids long. The CDR3 DNA follows: TGTGCCAGCAGTGAAGTCCACCCCAACACTGAAGCTTTCTTT. Translating gives CASSEVHPNTEAFF.

V gene TRBV3-1 combines with J gene TRBJ2-3; no reliable D call. The V and J ends lost 5 bases and 7 bases respectively, with 10 bases between them. This CDR3 spans 12 amino acids. CDR1 is LGHDT and CDR2 is YNNKEL in the germline V gene (reference sequence). The CDR3: CASSSLSHTQYF. The CDR3 DNA sequence: TGTGCCAGCAGCTCACTCTCGCATACGCAGTATTTT.

J is TRBJ1-2 and V is TRBV20-1; a weak D match, TRBD1 (5 bases). V lost 7 bases, J lost 5 bases, and 11 bases lay in between. This CDR3 contains 11 residues. The germline CDR1 and CDR2 sequences are DFQATT and SNEGSKA (reference sequence). The CDR3 here is CSVAGGYGYTF. As DNA, the CDR3 is TGCAGTGTCGCTGGGGGATATGGCTACACCTTC.

The V gene is TRBV7-9, the J gene TRBJ1-1, with a weak D call TRBD1 (6 bases). The germline CDR1 and CDR2 sequences are SEHNR and FQNEAQ (reference sequence). The CDR3 contains 14 residues. Trimming stripped 1 base from V and 6 bases from J, with 12 bases between. The CDR3 reads CASSLVVRGAEAFF. The CDR3 DNA is TGTGCCAGCAGCTTAGTGGTTAGGGGGGCTGAAGCTTTCTTT.

The chain carries TRBV6-1 and TRBJ2-1, with D maybe TRBD2 (6 bases). Trimming pared 7 bases from V and 3 bases from J, leaving 10 bases between. This CDR3 has 13 amino acids. Germline loops: CDR1 MNHNS, CDR2 SASEGT. This CDR3 is CASTSGDYNEQFF. For the CDR3, the DNA is TGTGCCAGCACGTCGGGGGACTACAATGAGCAGTTCTTC.

This chain joins TRBV20-1 and TRBJ2-7; D gene ambiguous. The length of the CDR3 is 11 residues. Germline-derived CDR1 and CDR2 are DFQATT and SNEGSKA (reference sequence). Trimming left V 4 bases short and J 0 bases short, with 4 bases between. DNA of the CDR3: TGCAGTGCTAAGGACTCCTACGAGCAGTACTTC. Translating gives CSAKDSYEQYF.

The count of this clonotype is one. The chain employs TRBV19 and TRBJ1-2; the D gene is possibly TRBD1 (5 bases). Germline CDR1 LNHDA, CDR2 SQIVND (reference sequence). With 1 base removed from V and 8 bases from J, the gap between germline ends came to 11 bases. This CDR3 has 13 residues. In DNA form, the CDR3 reads TGTGCCAGTAGTATAGCCGGGACGGGAGGCTACACCTTC. It codes for CASSIAGTGGYTF.

V is TRBV12-3 or TRBV12-4 and J is TRBJ1-1; the D is unclear. The CDR3 is made up of 14 amino acids. Trimming took off 6 bases at V and 7 bases at J, with 18 bases between the two ends. CDR3 DNA sequence: TGTGCCAGCAGCGACCTACTAGATTTCGGTGAAGCTTTCTTT. This translates into CASSDLLDFGEAFF.

This chain joins TRBV28 and TRBJ1-3; D is perhaps TRBD1 (5 bases). This CDR3 has 15 residues. Trimming took off 3 bases at V and 4 bases at J, with 13 bases between the two ends. Germline assignment: CDR1 MDHEN and CDR2 SYDVKM. The CDR3 DNA is TGTGCCAGCAGTTTGGGAGGGGCGACCGGAAACACCATATATTTT. It yields the protein CASSLGGATGNTIYF.

The V and J genes are TRBV19 and TRBJ2-1, with D unclear. The germline V gene has CDR1 LNHDA and CDR2 SQIVND (reference sequence). CDR3 length: 15 residues. Trimming pared 1 base from V and 6 bases from J, leaving 13 bases between. In DNA form, the CDR3 reads TGTGCCAGTAGTATAGGAGACGGCCCACTCAATGAGCAGTTCTTC. Protein product: CASSIGDGPLNEQFF.

This clonotype was seen a single time. The chain employs TRBV27 and TRBJ2-1; D gene ambiguous. Trimming removed 5 bases from V and 8 bases from J, with 10 bases in between. The CDR3 sequence is 12 residues long. The germline gives CDR1 MNHEY, CDR2 SMNVEV (reference sequence). CDR3 in amino acids: CASSPAGYEQFF. Here the CDR3 DNA reads TGTGCCAGCAGTCCCGCCGGGTATGAGCAGTTCTTC.

This rearrangement joins TRBV7-9 to TRBJ2-1; no clear D gene. Germline values: CDR1 SEHNR, CDR2 FQNEAQ (reference sequence). The CDR3 runs 13 residues. Trimming removed 2 bases at V and 8 bases at J, with 10 bases between. For the CDR3, the DNA is TGTGCCAGCAGCTTATACGGAAACCATGAGCAGTTCTTC. It encodes CASSLYGNHEQFF.

This clonotype was observed once. The chain recombines TRBV7-9 with TRBJ2-7, with TRBD2 matching over 9 bases. This CDR3 spans 15 amino acids. Germline-derived CDR1 and CDR2 are SEHNR and FQNEAQ (reference sequence). The ends lost 5 bases at V and 5 bases at J; junction bases unmatched: 10. The CDR3 reads CASSPIKREEDEQYF. The CDR3, as DNA: TGTGCCAGCAGCCCCATAAAGCGGGAGGAGGACGAGCAGTACTTC.

The rearrangement links TRBV2 to TRBJ1-2, with D tentatively TRBD1 (5 bases). Germline CDR1 reads SNHLY; CDR2 reads FYNNEI. The CDR3 consists of 16 residues. V was cut by 4 bases and J by 4 bases, with 19 bases left in between. CDR3 residues: CASSAGDYKLVYGYTF. For the CDR3, the DNA is TGTGCCAGCAGTGCGGGGGATTATAAATTGGTCTATGGCTACACCTTC.